The rows below give T cell receptor beta chains drawn from one sample of a study of cytomegalovirus exposure and HLA in healthy donors. Using immunoSEQ multiplex PCR, the repertoire was profiled, and TCRdb retains in-frame clones only, with some absent. The data hold about 140,000 clones, with 60% to 85% observed a single time. The sequenced material came from PBMCs. These TCRs come from a man aged 18 to 29 in good health and CMV-seronegative. Both conserved end residues are part of each CDR3. A D gene is named only where the DNA matches it firmly. Not every row has a clone size; where given, it reads once, few, many or a size class.

TRBV7-9	TRBJ1-1	.	.	10	TGTGCCAGTCAACAGAGTGAAGCTTTCTTT	CASQQSEAFF
TRBV10-3	TRBJ2-7	few	TRBD2	16	TGTGCCATCAACGAGGAGCGGGGGTTCTCCTCCTACGAGCAGTACTTC	CAINEERGFSSYEQYF
TRBV28	TRBJ1-6	.	.	16	TGTGCCAGCAGTTTCGAGGGCCCCGCCTATAATTCACCCCTCCACTTT	CASSFEGPAYNSPLHF
TRBV14	TRBJ1-4	.	.	15	TGTGCCAGCAGCCAAACCACAGGGCTCCATGAAAAACTGTTTTTT	CASSQTTGLHEKLFF
TRBV9	TRBJ2-5	.	.	16	TGTGCCAGCAGCGTAGAGGACAGCTTAGGGCAAGAGACCCAGTACTTC	CASSVEDSLGQETQYF
TRBV7-2	TRBJ2-7	once	TRBD1	15	TGTGCCAGCAGTCGTACCGGGACAGGTCTCTACGAGCAGTACTTC	CASSRTGTGLYEQYF
TRBV13	TRBJ1-2	.	.	13	TGTGCCAGCAGCTTATCTAATAACTATGGCTACACCTTC	CASSLSNNYGYTF
TRBV7-8	TRBJ2-2	.	TRBD1	16	TGTGCCAGCAGCTACTCCGGGACAGGGGGCACCGGGGAGCTGTTTTTT	CASSYSGTGGTGELFF
TRBV4-3	TRBJ2-3	few	.	16	TGCGCCAGCAGCCAAGATTGGGCCTATAATGGAGATACGCAGTATTTT	CASSQDWAYNGDTQYF
TRBV2	TRBJ2-5	.	.	10	TGTGCCAGCAGTCAGGAGACCCAGTACTTC	CASSQETQYF
TRBV29-1	TRBJ2-6	.	.	16	TGCAGCGTTGATGGTTCCGGGATGGCTGGGGCCAACGTCCTGACTTTC	CSVDGSGMAGANVLTF
TRBV27	TRBJ1-1	.	TRBD1	13	TGTGCCAGCAGTCTTTCCCGGGACAGTGAAGCTTTCTTT	CASSLSRDSEAFF
TRBV18	TRBJ2-7	.	.	11	TGTGCCAGCTCACCCGGGGACACCAGGTACTTC	CASSPGDTRYF
TRBV27	TRBJ2-5	.	TRBD1	14	TGTGCCAGCAGGCCAGACAGGGGTGGAGAGACCCAGTACTTC	CASRPDRGGETQYF
TRBV15	TRBJ2-1	once	.	14	TGTGCCACCAGCGAGGTGGGTTCCCGAAATGAGCAGTTCTTC	CATSEVGSRNEQFF
TRBV30	TRBJ2-7	.	TRBD1	15	TGTGCCTGGGCCGGGACAGAGTCTTCCTCCTACGAGCAGTACTTC	CAWAGTESSSYEQYF
TRBV5-5	TRBJ1-2	.	TRBD1	15	TGTGCCAGCAGCTTGACAAGGACAGGGGCCTATGGCTACACCTTC	CASSLTRTGAYGYTF
TRBV13	TRBJ1-1	few	.	15	TGTGCCAGCAGCCTATCCCCGGGGTCGGGCACTGAAGCTTTCTTT	CASSLSPGSGTEAFF
TRBV11-2	TRBJ2-1	few	.	16	TGTGCCAGCAGCTCGCCCTTTAGACGGACAGCCAATGAGCAGTTCTTC	CASSSPFRRTANEQFF
TRBV7-9	TRBJ2-5	.	.	12	TGTGCCAGCAGCTTAGTGGTGGGGCGAGAGTACTTC	CASSLVVGREYF
TRBV14	TRBJ1-1	.	.	14	TGTGCCAGCAGCCCCGGGGGGTGGAACACTGAAGCTTTCTTT	CASSPGGWNTEAFF
TRBV7-9	TRBJ2-5	.	.	15	TGTGCCAGCAGCCAACACCTAGGGACACAAGAGACCCAGTACTTC	CASSQHLGTQETQYF
TRBV11-2	TRBJ1-1	.	TRBD1	13	TGTGCCAGCAGTTTAGGGACAGGGGCTGAAGCTTTCTTT	CASSLGTGAEAFF
TRBV30	TRBJ2-7	.	TRBD1	14	TGTGCCTGGAGTGGAGGGGGCGGTTACTACGAGCAGTACTTC	CAWSGGGGYYEQYF
TRBV5-4	TRBJ1-5	.	.	15	TGTGCCAGCAGCTTGGGGACAGATAGCAATCAGCCCCAGCATTTT	CASSLGTDSNQPQHF
TRBV9	TRBJ1-3	.	TRBD1	16	TGTGCCAGCGGTTCGGGACAGGGGGCTACTGGAAACACCATATATTTT	CASGSGQGATGNTIYF
TRBV4-2	TRBJ1-4	.	.	16	TGTGCCAGCAGCCAAGATCAGGGGTTGAAGAGTGAAAAACTGTTTTTT	CASSQDQGLKSEKLFF